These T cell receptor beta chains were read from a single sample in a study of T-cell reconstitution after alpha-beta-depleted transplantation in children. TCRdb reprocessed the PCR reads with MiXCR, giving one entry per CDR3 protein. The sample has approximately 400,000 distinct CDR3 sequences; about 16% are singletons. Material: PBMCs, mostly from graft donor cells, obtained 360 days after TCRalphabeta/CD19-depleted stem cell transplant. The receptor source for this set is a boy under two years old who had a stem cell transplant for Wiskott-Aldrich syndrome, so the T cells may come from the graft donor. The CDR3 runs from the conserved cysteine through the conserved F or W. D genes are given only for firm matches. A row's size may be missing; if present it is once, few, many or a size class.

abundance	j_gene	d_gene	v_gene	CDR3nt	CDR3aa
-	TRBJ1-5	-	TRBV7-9	TGTGCCAGCAGGCGAGAAAATCAGCCCCAGCATTTT	CASRRENQPQHF
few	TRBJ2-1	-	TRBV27	TGTGCCAGCGGCGTGAGGCGAGACCCTAACCGAATTTACTTCTACAATGAGCAGTTCTTC	CASGVRRDPNRIYFYNEQFF
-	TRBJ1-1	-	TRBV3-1	TGTGCCAGCAGCCAAGGGTTAGAGGACACTGAAGCTTTCTTT	CASSQGLEDTEAFF
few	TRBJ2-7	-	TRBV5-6	TGTGCCAGCAGCTTAGGATTCCCCTCCTACGAGCAGTACTTC	CASSLGFPSYEQYF
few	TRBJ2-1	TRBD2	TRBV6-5	TGTGCCAGCAGTTACGGACTGGGACTAGCGTTTAATGAGCAGTTCTTC	CASSYGLGLAFNEQFF
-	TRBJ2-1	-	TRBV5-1	TGCGCCAGCAGCTTGAGAGAGGCGTACAATGAGCAGTTCTTC	CASSLREAYNEQFF
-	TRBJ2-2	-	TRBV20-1	TGCAGTGCTAGAGGGGAGCCCTCGAACACCGGGGAGCTGTTTTTT	CSARGEPSNTGELFF
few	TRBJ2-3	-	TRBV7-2	TGTGCCAGCAGCGGGGTACAGGTTAGGACAGATACGCAGTATTTT	CASSGVQVRTDTQYF
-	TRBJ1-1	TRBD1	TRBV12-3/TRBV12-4	TGTGCCAGCAGTTTAAACAGGGGGAGAACTGAAGCTTTCTTT	CASSLNRGRTEAFF
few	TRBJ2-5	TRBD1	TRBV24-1	TGTGCCACCAGTGATCCCGGGACAGGGGGCAGGGAGACCCAGTACTTC	CATSDPGTGGRETQYF
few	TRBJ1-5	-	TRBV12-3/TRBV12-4	TGTGCCAGCAGGCCAGACAGGCTCAATCAGCCCCAGCATTTT	CASRPDRLNQPQHF
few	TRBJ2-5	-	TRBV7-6	TGTGCCAGCAGCTTTGAGACCCAGTACTTC	CASSFETQYF
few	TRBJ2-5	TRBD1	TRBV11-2	TGTGCCAGCAGCTTAGTGTTCAGGGGGCAGGTCGAAGAGACCCAGTACTTC	CASSLVFRGQVEETQYF
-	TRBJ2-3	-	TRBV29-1	TGCAGCGTTGACGGCGGGGACACAGATACGCAGTATTTT	CSVDGGDTDTQYF
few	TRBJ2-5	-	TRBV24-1	TGTGCCACCAGTGATTTGCAGACAGGGACCCAGTACTTC	CATSDLQTGTQYF